This TCR beta chain is from a study of T cells after yellow fever vaccination. The CDR3 consists of 17 residues. After removal of 0 bases from V and 3 bases from J, the junction contained 9 bases not matched to a gene. Germline CDR1 reads SEHNR; CDR2 reads FQNEAQ (reference sequence). This clonotype was picked up many times. TCRdb used MiXCR to reprocess the 5' RACE reads, holding one entry per CDR3 protein. The sample has over 300,000 distinct CDR3 sequences, approximately 4% seen once. The sequence derives from a man aged 18 to 30 who received the YFV17D yellow fever vaccine. This rearrangement joins TRBV7-9 to TRBJ2-5, with 8 bases identical to TRBD2. The input for sequencing was PBMCs, taken 5 days after the yellow fever booster vaccination. The CDR3 loop reads CASSLAMVSGGKETQYF. The CDR3 DNA sequence: TGTGCCAGCAGCTTAGCCATGGTCAGCGGGGGCAAAGAGACCCAGTACTTC.